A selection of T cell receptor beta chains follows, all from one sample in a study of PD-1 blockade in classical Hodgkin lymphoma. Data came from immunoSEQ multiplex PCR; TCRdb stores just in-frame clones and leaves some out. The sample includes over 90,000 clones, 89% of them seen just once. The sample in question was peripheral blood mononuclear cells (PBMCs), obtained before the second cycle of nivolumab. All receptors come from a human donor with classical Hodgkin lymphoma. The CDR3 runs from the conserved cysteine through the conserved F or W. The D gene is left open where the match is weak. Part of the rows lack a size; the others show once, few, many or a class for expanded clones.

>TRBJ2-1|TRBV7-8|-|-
CASSIRDLYNEQFF
TGTGCCAGCAGCATCCGGGACTTGTACAATGAGCAGTTCTTC
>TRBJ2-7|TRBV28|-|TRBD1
CASSLYRGTPYEQYF
TGTGCCAGCAGTTTATACAGGGGAACTCCTTACGAGCAGTACTTC
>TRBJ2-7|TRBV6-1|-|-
CASSEDRVEQYF
TGTGCCAGCAGTGAAGATCGGGTCGAGCAGTACTTC
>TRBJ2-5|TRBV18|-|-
CASSPPIINKGGEETQYF
TGTGCCAGCTCACCACCGATTATAAATAAGGGAGGCGAGGAGACCCAGTACTTC
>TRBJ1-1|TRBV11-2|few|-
CASSQPGQNTEAFF
TGTGCCAGCAGCCAGCCGGGCCAAAACACTGAAGCTTTCTTT
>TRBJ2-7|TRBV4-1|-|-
CASSQLRAGTASPEQYF
TGCGCCAGCAGCCAACTTAGGGCCGGGACCGCTTCTCCCGAGCAGTACTTC
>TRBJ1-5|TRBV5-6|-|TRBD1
CASSLKGQGSGQPQHF
TGTGCCAGCAGCTTGAAGGGACAGGGCAGCGGTCAGCCCCAGCATTTT
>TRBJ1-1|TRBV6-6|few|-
CASRDDPEAFF
TGTGCCAGCAGAGACGACCCTGAAGCTTTCTTT
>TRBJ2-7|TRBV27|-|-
CASSLPAGIGPSEQYF
TGTGCCAGCAGTTTACCGGCAGGGATAGGGCCTAGCGAGCAGTACTTC
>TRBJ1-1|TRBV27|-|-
CASLNNRRDTEAFF
TGTGCCAGCCTAAATAACAGGCGAGATACTGAAGCTTTCTTT
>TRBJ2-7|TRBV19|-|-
CASSIRGRGYEQYF
TGTGCCAGTAGTATAAGGGGAAGAGGCTACGAGCAGTACTTC
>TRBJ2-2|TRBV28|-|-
CASSLEVIPDTGELFF
TGTGCCAGCAGTTTAGAAGTCATCCCCGACACCGGGGAGCTGTTTTTT
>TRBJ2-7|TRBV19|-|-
CAQGGYEQYF
TGTGCCCAAGGGGGCTACGAGCAGTACTTC
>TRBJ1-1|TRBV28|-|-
CASSFQGGGNTEAFF
TGTGCCAGCAGTTTCCAGGGTGGTGGGAACACTGAAGCTTTCTTT
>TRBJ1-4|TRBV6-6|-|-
CASSNGGSNEKLFF
TGTGCCAGCAGCAACGGGGGTTCAAATGAAAAACTGTTTTTT
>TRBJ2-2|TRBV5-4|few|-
CASSLGVAGNTGELFF
TGTGCCAGCAGCTTGGGAGTAGCTGGTAACACCGGGGAGCTGTTTTTT
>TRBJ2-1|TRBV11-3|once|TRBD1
CASSLGGQSSYNEQFF
TGTGCCAGCAGCTTAGGGGGACAGTCCTCCTACAATGAGCAGTTCTTC
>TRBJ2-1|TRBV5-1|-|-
CASSHSASLNEQFF
TGCGCCAGCAGCCACTCCGCTAGCTTGAATGAGCAGTTCTTC
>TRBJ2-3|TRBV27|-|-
CASSLVSADTQYF
TGTGCCAGCAGTTTGGTGAGTGCAGATACGCAGTATTTT
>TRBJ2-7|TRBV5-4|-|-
CASSRPGRDSYEQYF
TGTGCCAGCAGCCGACCCGGGAGGGACAGCTACGAGCAGTACTTC
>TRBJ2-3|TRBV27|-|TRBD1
CASIPTGGADTQYF
TGTGCCAGCATACCGACAGGGGGCGCAGATACGCAGTATTTT
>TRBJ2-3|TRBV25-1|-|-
CASASSDTQYF
TGTGCCAGCGCTAGCTCAGATACGCAGTATTTT
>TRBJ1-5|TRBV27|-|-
CASSLVASNQPQHF
TGTGCCAGCAGTTTAGTGGCTAGCAATCAGCCCCAGCATTTT
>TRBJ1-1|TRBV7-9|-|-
CASSLVMLGNTEAFF
TGTGCCAGCAGCTTAGTAATGCTCGGGAACACTGAAGCTTTCTTT
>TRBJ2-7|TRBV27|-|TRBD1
CASSSNPGTGGYEQYF
TGTGCCAGCAGTTCAAACCCCGGGACAGGGGGCTACGAGCAGTACTTC
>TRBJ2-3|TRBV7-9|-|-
CASSYLLDTQYF
TGTGCCAGCAGCTACCTTTTGGATACGCAGTATTTT
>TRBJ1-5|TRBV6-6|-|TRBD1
CASRDRGGSNQPQHF
TGTGCCAGCAGAGACAGGGGGGGAAGCAATCAGCCCCAGCATTTT
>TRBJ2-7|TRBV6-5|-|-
CASSTGGAIAYEQYF
TGTGCCAGCAGTACTGGGGGGGCGATTGCCTACGAGCAGTACTTC
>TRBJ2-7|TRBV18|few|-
CASSPPVGDEQYF
TGTGCCAGCTCACCACCGGTTGGGGACGAGCAGTACTTC
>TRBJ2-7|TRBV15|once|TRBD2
CATSRDKGTSGNYEQYF
TGTGCCACCAGCAGAGATAAGGGGACTAGCGGGAACTACGAGCAGTACTTC
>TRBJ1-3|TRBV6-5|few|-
CASSYLGGGNTIYF
TGTGCCAGCAGTTACTTGGGGGGGGGAAACACCATATATTTT
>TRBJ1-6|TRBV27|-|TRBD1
CASALKGQGNSPLHF
TGTGCCAGCGCCCTTAAGGGACAGGGGAATTCACCCCTCCACTTT
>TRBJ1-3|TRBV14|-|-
CASSQGRRTNSGNTIYF
TGTGCCAGCAGCCAAGGCAGGCGGACGAACTCTGGAAACACCATATATTTT
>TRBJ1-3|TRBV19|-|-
CASSITGTSGNTIYF
TGTGCCAGTAGTATTACAGGCACCTCTGGAAACACCATATATTTT
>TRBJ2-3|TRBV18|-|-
CASSPRRGNTDTQYF
TGTGCCAGCTCACCAAGGCGGGGAAACACAGATACGCAGTATTTT
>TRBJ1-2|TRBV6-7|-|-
CASSLGGAYGYTF
TGTGCCAGCAGCCTCGGGGGAGCCTATGGCTACACCTTC
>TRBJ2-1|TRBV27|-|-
CASSSLDNEQFF
TGTGCCAGCAGTTCCTTAGACAATGAGCAGTTCTTC
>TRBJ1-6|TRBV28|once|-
CASRRRTVSSYNSPLHF
TGTGCCAGCAGACGTCGGACGGTGAGCTCCTATAATTCACCCCTCCACTTT
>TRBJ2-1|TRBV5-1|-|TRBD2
CASSLGRASGAKNEQFF
TGCGCCAGCAGCTTGGGACGTGCTAGCGGGGCTAAGAATGAGCAGTTCTTC
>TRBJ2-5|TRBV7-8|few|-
CASGGGAQETQYF
TGTGCCAGCGGAGGGGGGGCCCAAGAGACCCAGTACTTC
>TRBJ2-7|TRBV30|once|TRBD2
CAWSVELAGYEQYF
TGTGCCTGGAGTGTCGAACTAGCGGGGTACGAGCAGTACTTC
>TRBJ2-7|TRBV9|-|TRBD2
CASSATSGGTYEQYF
TGTGCCAGCAGCGCAACTAGCGGGGGGACCTACGAGCAGTACTTC
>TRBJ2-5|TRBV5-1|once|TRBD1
CASSLNRGRQETQYF
TGCGCCAGCAGCCTTAACAGGGGAAGGCAAGAGACCCAGTACTTC
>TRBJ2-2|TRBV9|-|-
CASSANIETALNTGELFF
TGTGCCAGCAGCGCCAATATAGAGACCGCCTTGAACACCGGGGAGCTGTTTTTT
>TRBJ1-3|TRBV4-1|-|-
CASSQEGNSGNTIYF
TGCGCCAGCAGCCAAGAGGGTAACTCTGGAAACACCATATATTTT
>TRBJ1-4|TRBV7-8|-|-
CASSPREGKEKLFF
TGTGCCAGCAGCCCACGGGAGGGAAAGGAAAAACTGTTTTTT
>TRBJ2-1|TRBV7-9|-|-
CASSSLSSYNEQFF
TGTGCCAGCAGCTCGTTGAGCTCCTACAATGAGCAGTTCTTC
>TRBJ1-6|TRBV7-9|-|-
CADSDVPINSPLHF
TGTGCCGACTCCGACGTGCCGATCAATTCACCCCTCCACTTT
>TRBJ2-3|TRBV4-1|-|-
CASSHHGSIGTDTQYF
TGCGCCAGCAGCCATCACGGCTCGATAGGCACAGATACGCAGTATTTT
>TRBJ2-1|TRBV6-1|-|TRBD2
CASSDKAGGPHEQFF
TGTGCCAGCAGTGATAAAGCGGGAGGGCCGCATGAGCAGTTCTTC
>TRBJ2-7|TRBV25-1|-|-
CASSRMGGLAPYEQYF
TGTGCCAGCAGTCGAATGGGGGGACTTGCCCCCTACGAGCAGTACTTC
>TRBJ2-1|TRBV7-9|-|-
CASSLAPVGHNNEQFF
TGTGCCAGCAGCTTAGCTCCGGTCGGACACAACAATGAGCAGTTCTTC